This T cell receptor (beta chain) was retrieved from a study of blood T cell repertoires in COVID-19. The wider study: COVID-19 samples collected from the United States, Italy and Spain covered acute and convalescent phases.

Using immunoSEQ multiplex PCR, the repertoire was profiled, and TCRdb retains in-frame clones only, with some absent. The table has 200,000 to 250,000 clones, around 90% seen once. Sequenced sample: PBMCs or T cells enriched from blood (not recorded which). This receptor was taken from a middle-aged man who had been exposed to COVID-19.

CDR3 sequence (DNA): TGTGCCAGCAGCCAGGGCAGGGGTAGCAATCAGCCCCAGCATTTT. It specifies CASSQGRGSNQPQHF. This rearrangement joins TRBV3-1 (or the pseudogene TRBV3-2) to TRBJ1-5; D is possibly TRBD1 (6 bases). The V end was cut by 3 bases, the J end by 0 bases, with 9 bases between. The germline V gene encodes CDR1 LGHDT and CDR2 YNNKEL (reference sequence). CDR3 length: 15 residues.